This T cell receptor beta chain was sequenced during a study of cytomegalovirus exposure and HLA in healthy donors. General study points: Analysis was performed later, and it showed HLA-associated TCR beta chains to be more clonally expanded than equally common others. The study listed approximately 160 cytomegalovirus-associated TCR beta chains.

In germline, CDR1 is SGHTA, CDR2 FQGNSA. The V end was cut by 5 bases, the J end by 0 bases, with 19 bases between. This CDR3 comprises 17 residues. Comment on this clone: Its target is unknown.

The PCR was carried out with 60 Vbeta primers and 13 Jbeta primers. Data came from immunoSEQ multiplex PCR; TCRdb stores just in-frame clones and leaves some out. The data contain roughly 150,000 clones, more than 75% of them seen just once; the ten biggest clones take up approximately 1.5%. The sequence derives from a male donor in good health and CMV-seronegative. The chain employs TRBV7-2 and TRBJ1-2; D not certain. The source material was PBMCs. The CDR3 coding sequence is TGTGCCAGCAGCCCTAACAGCCTAGCACCCTCTAACTATGGCTACACCTTC. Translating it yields CASSPNSLAPSNYGYTF.